This T cell receptor beta chain was retrieved from a study of T cells after yellow fever vaccination. As for the study in general: Those fractions that held only low numbers of cells were prepared using the SMART-Seq v4 Ultra Low Input RNA kit.

Concerning this clonotype itself: Its antigen is undetermined.

A 5'RACE template-switching step, the method used to make TCR cDNA, added a universal primer site and UMIs. TCRdb passed the 5' RACE reads through MiXCR, listing each CDR3 protein once. Altogether around 250,000 distinct CDR3 sequences are present, about 7.1% being singletons, with the ten largest covering approximately 0.85%. Germline CDR1 is LGHNA and CDR2 is YNFKEQ. The CDR3 sequence is 14 residues long. V lost 1 base, J lost 4 bases, and 8 bases lay in between. Study-level results: A large majority of primary-vaccination clones showed up again after the booster (under 98% CD4, 75% to 90% CD8).

The chain employs TRBV4-2 and TRBJ2-1; D is possibly TRBD2 (6 bases). The sequence came from a man aged 30 to 45 who received the YFV17D yellow fever vaccine. The sequencing used CD4+ T cells sorted from PBMCs, collected 15 days after the yellow fever booster vaccination. CDR3 region: CASSQAGTYNEQFF. The CDR3 region has the DNA TGTGCCAGCAGCCAAGCCGGGACTTACAATGAGCAGTTCTTC.